This is a list of T cell receptor beta chains from one sample in a study of CD8 T cells in Susac syndrome. A single record per CDR3 protein comes from TCRdb applying MiXCR to the immunoSEQ multiplex PCR reads. This table holds 95,000 to 150,000 distinct CDR3 sequences, roughly 94% found once. Sequences were obtained from CD8+ T cells from PBMCs. The origin of the receptors is a human donor with Susac syndrome. CDR3s leave out the opening cysteine and the closing phenylalanine or tryptophan.

j_gene	v_gene	CDR3aa
TRBJ2-2	TRBV11-2	ASPAANTGELF
TRBJ2-7	TRBV9	ASSDPGQVPYEQY
TRBJ1-4	TRBV18	ASSPSKATNEKLF
TRBJ1-4	TRBV13	ASSFPGREKLF
TRBJ2-2	TRBV6-1	ASSRQGTPNTGELF
TRBJ2-1	TRBV27	ASRPSGGPYNEQF
TRBJ2-5	TRBV29-1	SVVGWRLSGGYQETQY
TRBJ2-1	TRBV7-9	ASSLEGDEQF
TRBJ2-3	TRBV19	ASTWDGQERTDTQY
TRBJ1-6	TRBV11-2	ASSPEWTANSPLH
TRBJ2-7	TRBV15	ATSSGGPDEQY
TRBJ2-1	TRBV9	ASSVWGTKDEQF
TRBJ1-5	TRBV19	ASREGLAQPQH
TRBJ2-1	TRBV7-8	ASSLVSSYEQF
TRBJ2-3	TRBV12-5	ASGRPGLGRVKLTDTQY
TRBJ1-2	TRBV29-1	SVEDRRGCYT
TRBJ2-7	TRBV30	ACTGMYEQY
TRBJ1-1	TRBV3-1	ASSLASNTEAF
TRBJ2-1	TRBV14	ASSQDTNEQF
TRBJ2-3	TRBV6-2/TRBV6-3	ASSLRGQVTDTQY
TRBJ2-7	TRBV29-1	SVYYGQGEQY
TRBJ1-2	TRBV6-2/TRBV6-3	ASSLKSGYGYT
TRBJ2-3	TRBV11-2	ASGPQAQY
TRBJ2-1	TRBV30	AWSVWAGSSYNEQF
TRBJ1-2	TRBV20-1	SARGRQESYGYT
TRBJ2-7	TRBV7-9	ASSLRGHPYEQY
TRBJ2-5	TRBV29-1	SVYLTGGGETQY
TRBJ2-7	TRBV4-1	ASSPGLSTYEQY
TRBJ2-1	TRBV29-1	SVQVRLAGFYNEQF
TRBJ2-7	TRBV14	ASSPLGRPLEQY
TRBJ2-7	TRBV4-3	ASSQGQGVGYEQY
TRBJ2-7	TRBV18	ASSPQPDPSYEQY
TRBJ1-2	TRBV5-6	ASSPRDRAQMGYT
TRBJ1-1	TRBV12-3/TRBV12-4	ASSFSGTAF
TRBJ1-2	TRBV27	ASSFGQQNYGYT
TRBJ1-2	TRBV6-2/TRBV6-3	ASSYPSEGAGYT
TRBJ1-2	TRBV29-1	SVVSQAGYT
TRBJ2-1	TRBV2	ASSGLPEQF
TRBJ1-2	TRBV4-1	ASSQDIRENYGYT
TRBJ2-1	TRBV9	ASSAWGGASNEQF
TRBJ2-3	TRBV6-5	ASSYMGNSADTQY
TRBJ2-7	TRBV11-2	ASSLEGQWGFRY
TRBJ2-5	TRBV19	ASSMEGQISWETQY
TRBJ1-5	TRBV15	ATSRDLGTGNQPQH
TRBJ1-5	TRBV11-2	ASSPSGGDQPQH
TRBJ1-5	TRBV6-4	ASSDSKATWHGNQPQH